This TCR beta chain was sequenced for a study of response to subunit inactivated influenza vaccine. Each CDR3 protein is one row after TCRdb ran MiXCR on the RT-PCR reads. In the table there are about 190,000 distinct CDR3 sequences, about an eighth of which are singletons. V lost 6 bases to trimming and J lost 3 bases; unmatched junction nucleotides: 6. The length of the CDR3 is 13 residues. Germline V CDR1 and CDR2: DFQATT, SNEGSKA (reference sequence). This clonotype has at least ten counts. Antigen: not known. General study findings and limits: Each seasonal influenza vaccination, the authors suggested, recruits few new T cells.

Sequenced here: CD8+ T cells sorted from PBMCs, sampled 5 to 6 days after vaccination. This TCR derives from a man aged 50-59 years who received an inactivated influenza vaccine. This chain links TRBV20-1 with TRBJ1-1, with 8 nucleotides matching TRBD1. The CDR3 is CSAWAGGYTEAFF. In DNA form, the CDR3 reads TGCAGTGCCTGGGCAGGGGGCTACACTGAAGCTTTCTTT.